The 23 T cell receptor beta chains below all came from one sample that was sequenced in a study of T cell responses to AZD1222 COVID-19 vaccine. The data were produced by immunoSEQ multiplex PCR, yet TCRdb's version contains in-frame clones alone and is incomplete. This repertoire shows fewer than 150,000 clones, about 93% found once; its top ten account for about 0.86%. The source material was peripheral blood, sampled on day 0 of AZD1222 vaccination. These receptor sequences come from an adult in good health.

The chain recombines TRBV29-1 with TRBJ1-3; 10 nucleotides line up with TRBD1. J lost 1 base, V lost 4 bases, and 7 bases had no gene match. Germline-derived CDR1 and CDR2 are SQVTM and ANQGSEA. CDR3 length: 16 amino acids. The chain's CDR3 is CSVVFGTGESGNTIYF. Here the CDR3 DNA reads TGCAGCGTTGTTTTTGGGACAGGGGAATCTGGAAACACCATATATTTT. Supplemented by reference TRBV29-1 and TRBJ1-3, the full variable domain reads SAVISQKPSRDICQRGTSLTIQCQVDSQVTMMFWYRQQPGQSLTLIATANQGSEATYESGFVIDKFPISRPNLTFSTLTVSNMSPEDSSIYLCSVVFGTGESGNTIYFGEGSWLTVV.

The V call is TRBV19, the J call TRBJ2-5; weak D call: TRBD2 (5 bases). The CDR3 runs to 17 residues. V was trimmed by 1 base and J by 5 bases, leaving 20 bases between them. Germline CDR1 LNHDA, CDR2 SQIVND (reference sequence). The CDR3 region is CASSIGLREGLGETQYF. CDR3 sequence (DNA): TGTGCCAGTAGTATAGGCCTCCGGGAAGGGCTCGGGGAGACCCAGTACTTC. Variable domain in full (rest from reference TRBV19 and TRBJ2-5): DGGITQSPKYLFRKEGQNVTLSCEQNLNHDAMYWYRQDPGQGLRLIYYSQIVNDFQKGDIAEGYSVSREKKESFPLTVTSAQKNPTAFYLCASSIGLREGLGETQYFGPGTRLLVL.

The rearrangement links TRBV5-5 to TRBJ1-2; a weak D match, TRBD1 (6 bases). This CDR3 contains 15 residues. V lost 1 base and J 6 bases, leaving 16 bases between the germline ends. Germline V gene sequence: CDR1 SGHKS, CDR2 YYEKEE (reference sequence). The CDR3 here is CASSLHLNRQDGYTF. CDR3 DNA sequence: TGTGCCAGCAGCTTGCACCTGAACCGACAGGATGGCTACACCTTC.

The V gene is TRBV6-2 or TRBV6-3, the J gene TRBJ2-7; 10 nucleotides match TRBD2. Germline V gene sequence: CDR1 MNHEY, CDR2 SVGEGT. The CDR3 has 14 amino acids. The ends lost 5 bases at V and 2 bases at J; junction bases unmatched: 3. The CDR3, as DNA: TGTGCCAGCAGTATCAGCGGGGGGGCCTACGAGCAGTACTTC. Translating it yields CASSISGGAYEQYF.

This chain links TRBV5-1 with TRBJ2-5; D is undetermined. Trimming cost V 5 bases and J 2 bases, with 10 bases left between them. This CDR3 is built from 13 residues. Per germline, CDR1 SGHRS and CDR2 YFSETQ. The CDR3 bases are TGCGCCAGCAGTGTAACAGTACAAGAGACCCAGTACTTC. Protein: CASSVTVQETQYF.

This clone was seen only a few times. This sequence joins TRBV4-1 and TRBJ1-5, with D hard to call. Trimming cost V 1 base and J 1 base, with 5 bases left between them. This CDR3 is 14 amino acids long. The germline gives CDR1 MGHRA, CDR2 YSYEKL. The CDR3 sequence: CASSQVMSNQPQHF. The CDR3 DNA reads TGCGCCAGCAGCCAAGTCATGAGCAATCAGCCCCAGCATTTT.

The chain links TRBV14 to TRBJ2-7, with 7 bases matching TRBD2. V lost 1 base to trimming and J lost 7 bases; unmatched junction nucleotides: 10. CDR3 length equals 15 residues. CDR1 and CDR2 (germline): SGHDN, FVKESK. The CDR3 sequence is CASSQVNSGLSEQYF. CDR3 DNA sequence: TGTGCCAGCAGCCAAGTAAATAGCGGGCTCTCTGAGCAGTACTTC.

J is TRBJ1-5 and V is TRBV15; no clear D gene. The CDR3 has 15 amino acids. V was trimmed by 1 base and J by 4 bases, leaving 11 bases between them. The germline V gene has CDR1 LNHNV and CDR2 YYDKDF (reference sequence). CDR3 nucleotides: TGTGCCACCAGCAGAGCCGCGCGGGGTAATCAGCCCCAGCATTTT. It specifies CATSRAARGNQPQHF.

This chain connects TRBV10-3 to TRBJ2-2; D gene unclear. Trimming shortened V by 5 bases and J by 6 bases, and 13 bases separated the two germline ends. This CDR3 is built from 14 residues. The germline V gene has CDR1 ENHRY and CDR2 SYGVKD. CDR3 nucleotides: TGTGCCATCAGTTCCTTTGACGTGCCCGGGGAGCTGTTTTTT. Translated: CAISSFDVPGELFF.

This chain joins TRBV12-5 and TRBJ1-2, with 7 bases identical to TRBD1. Trimming at V came to 4 bases and at J to 4 bases, leaving 6 bases not matched to a gene. This CDR3 has 14 amino acids. Looked up from germline, CDR1 is LGHNT and CDR2 is FRNRAP. The CDR3 nucleotides are TGTGCTAGTGGTTCTCGTGCAGGGGGCTATGGCTACACCTTC. Translating gives CASGSRAGGYGYTF.

The chain joins TRBV5-1 to TRBJ2-3; D tentatively fits TRBD1 or TRBD2 (6 bases each). Trimming removed 0 bases from V and 4 bases from J, with 15 bases in between. The CDR3 runs to 16 residues. CDR1 is SGHRS, CDR2 YFSETQ, per germline. The CDR3 coding sequence is TGCGCCAGCAGCTTGGCCGGCAGGGGAGGACCAGATACGCAGTATTTT. The encoded protein is CASSLAGRGGPDTQYF.

In this sample, this clone turned up once. This chain connects TRBV18 to TRBJ1-3; D is unresolved. CDR1 and CDR2 (germline): KGHSH, LQKENI. The CDR3 length is 16 residues. V gave up 3 bases and J gave up 0 bases, with 12 bases separating them. The CDR3 reads CASSPSRTGSGNTIYF. CDR3 sequence (DNA): TGTGCCAGCTCACCCAGTCGGACGGGCTCTGGAAACACCATATATTTT.

This clone was detected once. The rearrangement joins TRBV5-4 to TRBJ2-7; TRBD2 matches at 7 bases. Germline assignment: CDR1 SGHNT and CDR2 YYREEE (reference sequence). V lost 1 base to trimming and J lost 3 bases; unmatched junction nucleotides: 13. CDR3 length equals 17 residues. The chain's CDR3 is CASSLWGGSAWSYEQYF. The CDR3 DNA is TGTGCCAGCAGCTTGTGGGGGGGGAGCGCTTGGAGCTACGAGCAGTACTTC.

This chain links TRBV7-6 with TRBJ1-1, with TRBD1 identical over 8 bases. The CDR3 has 15 amino acids. With V trimmed by 5 bases and J by 1 base, 6 bases remained unmatched. CDR1 and CDR2 from the germline V gene are SGHVS and FNYEAQ. The CDR3 DNA sequence: TGTGCCAGCAGCGCGGACAGGGTCGGGAACACTGAAGCTTTCTTT. Its protein is CASSADRVGNTEAFF.

A single count supports this clone. V gene TRBV9 combines with J gene TRBJ1-4; no reliable D call. In germline, CDR1 is SGDLS, CDR2 YYNGEE. V lost 0 bases to trimming and J lost 8 bases, with 14 bases between them. CDR3 length: 15 amino acids. The CDR3 sequence is CASSVGWYRGEKLFF. The CDR3 coding sequence is TGTGCCAGCAGCGTAGGGTGGTACCGCGGGGAAAAACTGTTTTTT.

The chain employs TRBV29-1 and TRBJ1-5; TRBD1 matches at 9 bases. Trimming removed 4 bases from V and 6 bases from J; junction bases left unmatched: 13. The germline gives CDR1 SQVTM, CDR2 ANQGSEA. The CDR3 extends over 16 amino acids. The CDR3 loop is CSVGTGVLGVCQPQHF. The CDR3 coding sequence is TGCAGCGTTGGGACAGGGGTACTCGGAGTCTGTCAGCCCCAGCATTTT.

This chain uses TRBV7-9 with TRBJ2-7; D is uncertain. Germline CDR1 SEHNR, CDR2 FQNEAQ (reference sequence). V lost 5 bases to trimming and J lost 3 bases, with 11 bases between them. The CDR3 sequence is 13 residues long. The DNA for the CDR3 is TGTGCCAGCAGCCCCACAAGCGACTACGAGCAGTACTTC. Translation gives CASSPTSDYEQYF.

This clone was detected a few times. The CDR3 protein is CASTRGDRTGNTIYF. As DNA, the CDR3 is TGTGCCAGCACCCGGGGGGACAGAACTGGAAACACCATATATTTT. The chain has TRBV2 and TRBJ1-3, with 7 bases identical to TRBD1. The trim removed 7 bases at V and 2 bases at J, leaving 8 bases unmatched. Germline V gene lookup returns CDR1 SNHLY and CDR2 FYNNEI. The CDR3 extends over 15 amino acids.

The gene calls are TRBV18 and TRBJ2-3; D gene ambiguous. Germline assignment: CDR1 KGHSH and CDR2 LQKENI. The CDR3 has 14 amino acids. V was trimmed by 3 bases and J by 2 bases, leaving 9 bases between them. CDR3 DNA: TGTGCCAGCTCACCCGGGTCGCTCACAGATACGCAGTATTTT. Amino acids: CASSPGSLTDTQYF.

CDR3 sequence reads: CASSSGPNNQPQHF. The CDR3 nucleotides are TGTGCCAGCAGCTCCGGCCCCAACAATCAGCCCCAGCATTTT. The gene calls are TRBV7-2 and TRBJ1-5, with unresolved D. V gave up 4 bases and J gave up 3 bases, with 10 bases separating them. This CDR3 is built from 14 residues. Germline V gene data show CDR1 as SGHTA and CDR2 as FQGNSA.

The chain carries TRBV27 and TRBJ2-3; D remains unclear. The germline gives CDR1 MNHEY, CDR2 SMNVEV (reference sequence). The length of the CDR3 is 13 residues. Trimming shortened V by 0 bases and J by 1 base, and 2 bases separated the two germline ends. The CDR3 protein is CASSLSGTDTQYF. The CDR3 region has the DNA TGTGCCAGCAGTTTATCGGGCACAGATACGCAGTATTTT.

The gene calls are TRBV2 and TRBJ2-5; possible D gene TRBD2, 5 bases. This CDR3 spans 12 amino acids. Trimming stripped 7 bases from V and 2 bases from J, with 8 bases between. Germline V lookup: CDR1 SNHLY, CDR2 FYNNEI. The CDR3 DNA follows: TGTGCCAGCAATCGGGATCAAGAGACCCAGTACTTC. Its translation: CASNRDQETQYF.

The chain links TRBV12-5 to TRBJ2-1; unclear D gene. Germline-derived CDR1 and CDR2 are LGHNT and FRNRAP. There are 11 residues in the CDR3. The V gene lost 3 bases and the J gene lost 9 bases, with 6 bases spanning the gap. CDR3 in amino acids: CASGLYVEQFF. The CDR3 coding sequence is TGTGCTAGTGGTTTATACGTTGAGCAGTTCTTC.